The source of this T cell receptor beta chain is a study of radiation and T cells in renal cell carcinoma. The study's findings and limits: From baseline, blood top tumor clonotypes peaked at 2 weeks post-radiation.

Described time point: blood 4 weeks post-SBRT, at nephrectomy. This sample's treatment: 15 Gy SBRT to primary tumor, nephrectomy 4 weeks later. Nephrectomy followed 15 Gy stereotactic body radiation by 4 weeks. This clone is labeled as medium-sized. Its specificity is not known. The data were produced by immunoSEQ multiplex PCR, yet TCRdb's version contains in-frame clones alone and is incomplete. The sample has 30,000 to 40,000 clones, about 84% seen once. In germline, CDR1 is MGHRA, CDR2 YSYEKL. The CDR3 extends over 15 amino acids. V shed 0 bases and J shed 6 bases, with 14 bases lying between them. Sequenced here: blood, sampled from a patient whose treatment included radiotherapy and nephrectomy. V gene TRBV4-1 combines with J gene TRBJ1-2; D is possibly TRBD1 (5 bases). The receptor was derived from a man aged 55 to 70 with renal cell carcinoma. Here the CDR3 reads CASSQEEGRVNGYTF. The CDR3 DNA is TGCGCCAGCAGCCAAGAGGAGGGACGAGTTAATGGCTACACCTTC.